Following are 17 T cell receptor beta chains from one sample sequenced in a study of blood T cell repertoires in COVID-19. Produced via immunoSEQ multiplex PCR; TCRdb's table is partial and in-frame only. The sample lists some 150,000 clones, 65% to 85% occurring once. Sequenced sample: PBMCs or T cells enriched from blood (not recorded which). These receptors originate from a woman aged 50 to 60 who had been exposed to COVID-19.

V and J are TRBV9 and TRBJ1-1; D not certain. V was shortened by 0 bases and J by 1 base, with 4 bases between the two germline ends. The CDR3 runs 13 residues. CDR1 is SGDLS, CDR2 YYNGEE, per germline. This CDR3 reads CASSVDGNTEAFF. The CDR3 DNA reads as TGTGCCAGCAGCGTAGACGGGAACACTGAAGCTTTCTTT.

The chain has TRBV19 and TRBJ1-2, with a weak D call TRBD1 (5 bases). CDR3 length: 14 amino acids. V lost 8 bases and J lost 2, with 15 bases in between. The germline CDR1 and CDR2 sequences are LNHDA and SQIVND (reference sequence). This chain's CDR3 is CASGATGPNYGYTF. The CDR3 bases are TGTGCCAGTGGGGCCACCGGACCAAACTATGGCTACACCTTC.

The chain combines TRBV7-2 with TRBJ2-5, with D possibly being TRBD2 (5 bases). Trimming left V 3 bases short and J 1 base short, with 9 bases between. This CDR3 comprises 14 residues. In germline, CDR1 is SGHTA, CDR2 FQGNSA. CDR3 sequence reads: CASSLTNLQETQYF. The CDR3 DNA sequence: TGTGCCAGCAGCTTGACTAACCTCCAAGAGACCCAGTACTTC.

The gene calls are TRBV20-1 and TRBJ1-5, with D tentatively TRBD1 (5 bases). The V end was cut by 7 bases, the J end by 3 bases, with 19 bases between. The CDR3 sequence is 15 residues long. From germline, CDR1 is DFQATT and CDR2 SNEGSKA (reference sequence). The CDR3 loop is CSGSYPSGLNQPQHF. The CDR3 DNA sequence: TGCAGTGGTAGTTACCCCTCGGGACTCAATCAGCCCCAGCATTTT.

The V call is TRBV4-1, the J call TRBJ2-3; 13 bases line up with TRBD2. The CDR3 consists of 18 residues. Looked up from germline, CDR1 is MGHRA and CDR2 is YSYEKL. The J segment lost 2 bases and the V segment lost 0 bases, leaving 5 bases of the junction unmatched. CDR3 residues: CASSQDQTSGGYTDTQYF. DNA for the CDR3: TGCGCCAGCAGCCAAGACCAGACTAGCGGGGGGTACACAGATACGCAGTATTTT.

The chain is built from TRBV4-3 and TRBJ2-3; 8 bases agree with TRBD2. The CDR3 length is 18 residues. After removal of 0 bases from V and 6 bases from J, the junction contained 14 bases not matched to a gene. Looked up from germline, CDR1 is LGHNA and CDR2 is YSLEER. The CDR3 loop is CASSQERLTGGLLDTQYF. The CDR3 bases are TGCGCCAGCAGCCAAGAGAGACTGACGGGGGGGCTCCTCGATACGCAGTATTTT.

The rearrangement joins TRBV29-1 to TRBJ2-3; 7 bases agree with TRBD1. Germline lookup yields CDR1 SQVTM and CDR2 ANQGSEA. CDR3 size: 14 residues. Unmatched junction bases numbered 10, after V lost 7 bases and J lost 3 bases. The CDR3 reads CSARQGQRTDTQYF. The CDR3 nucleotides are TGCAGCGCGCGACAGGGTCAGAGGACAGATACGCAGTATTTT.

The chain links TRBV4-3 to TRBJ1-3; D gene ambiguous. In germline, CDR1 is LGHNA, CDR2 YSLEER. V dropped 0 bases and J dropped 3 bases, with 9 bases sitting between them. The CDR3 consists of 15 residues. CDR3 amino acids: CASSQDTRFGNTIYF. CDR3 nucleotides: TGCGCCAGCAGCCAAGACACGAGATTTGGAAACACCATATATTTT.

This chain links TRBV18 with TRBJ1-5; possible D gene TRBD1, 6 bases. The length of the CDR3 is 15 residues. The ends were cut back, 6 bases at V and 7 bases at J, with 19 bases in the middle. Germline lookup yields CDR1 KGHSH and CDR2 LQKENI. The CDR3, as DNA: TGTGCCAGCTCCCCCACAAACAGGGATGGCCAGCCCCAGCATTTT. Its protein product is CASSPTNRDGQPQHF.

As concerns this clone: The junction and the germline gene differ at one end; a read error may be behind it. This chain joins TRBV6-6 and TRBJ1-5; D is unresolved. Germline lookup yields CDR1 MNHNY and CDR2 SVGAGI (reference sequence). The CDR3 runs to 12 residues. The CDR3 DNA is TGTGCCAGCAGGGCTAGCAATCAACCCCAGCATTTT. Residues: CASRASNQPQHF.

This clone was observed a handful of times. The chain couples TRBV9 to TRBJ1-2, with a tentative D call TRBD1 (6 bases). The CDR3 contains 14 residues. Looked up from germline, CDR1 is SGDLS and CDR2 is YYNGEE. Trimming took 2 bases from V and 4 from J, leaving 12 bases between them. This CDR3 is CASSVGQGSYGYTF. In DNA form, the CDR3 reads TGTGCCAGCAGCGTGGGGCAGGGGTCCTATGGCTACACCTTC.

This rearrangement joins TRBV4-3 to TRBJ1-1; D may be TRBD1 (6 bases). There are 15 residues in the CDR3. Trimming took off 2 bases at V and 1 base at J, with 11 bases between the two ends. Germline V gene sequence: CDR1 LGHNA, CDR2 YSLEER. CDR3 amino acids: CASSQNRVGNTEAFF. For the CDR3, the DNA is TGCGCCAGCAGCCAAAACAGGGTGGGGAACACTGAAGCTTTCTTT.

This chain connects TRBV9 to TRBJ2-7; no clear D gene. Germline CDR1 reads SGDLS; CDR2 reads YYNGEE. V gave up 0 bases and J gave up 3 bases, with 13 bases separating them. This CDR3 contains 15 residues. CDR3 amino acids: CASSVAVGSYYEQYF. The CDR3 nucleotides are TGTGCCAGCAGCGTAGCAGTGGGCAGTTACTACGAGCAGTACTTC.

The chain has TRBV7-2 and TRBJ2-1; 11 positions agree with TRBD2. The V gene end was trimmed by 4 bases and the J gene end by 11 bases; junction bases not matched to a gene: 4. This CDR3 is 13 amino acids long. The germline CDR1 and CDR2 sequences are SGHTA and FQGNSA. The CDR3 DNA reads as TGTGCCAGCAGCTCGCGGACTAGCGGGCAGCAGTTCTTC. Protein sequence: CASSSRTSGQQFF. The full variable domain, with the rest looked up from reference TRBV7-2 and TRBJ2-1, is GAGVSQSPSNKVTEKGKDVELRCDPISGHTALYWYRQSLGQGLEFLIYFQGNSAPDKSGLPSDRFSAERTGGSVSTLTIQRTQQEDSAVYLCASSSRTSGQQFFGPGTRLTVL.

This clone was seen a single time. The chain links TRBV18 to TRBJ2-3; tentative D call: TRBD2 (5 bases). V gave up 3 bases and J gave up 3 bases, with 19 bases separating them. CDR1 is KGHSH and CDR2 is LQKENI in the germline V gene. The CDR3 sequence is 17 residues long. The CDR3 DNA follows: TGTGCCAGCTCACCGAGGGCCTGGGCCTCGGCGACAGATACGCAGTATTTT. It specifies CASSPRAWASATDTQYF.

The rearrangement uses TRBV19 and TRBJ1-2, with TRBD1 as a possible D gene (5 bases). V was cut by 8 bases and J by 2 bases, with 9 bases left in between. The CDR3 is 12 residues long. Germline assignment: CDR1 LNHDA and CDR2 SQIVND (reference sequence). The CDR3 loop reads CASLAGNYGYTF. CDR3 sequence (DNA): TGTGCCAGTTTGGCAGGGAACTATGGCTACACCTTC.

This chain uses TRBV9 with TRBJ2-1; 10 bases agree with TRBD2. The length of the CDR3 is 15 residues. The germline CDR1 and CDR2 sequences are SGDLS and YYNGEE. V dropped 0 bases and J dropped 7; count of bases not matched to a gene: 4. The CDR3 region has the DNA TGTGCCAGCAGCGTAGGGGCTAGCGGGAGTAATGAGCAGTTCTTC. It is translated as CASSVGASGSNEQFF.